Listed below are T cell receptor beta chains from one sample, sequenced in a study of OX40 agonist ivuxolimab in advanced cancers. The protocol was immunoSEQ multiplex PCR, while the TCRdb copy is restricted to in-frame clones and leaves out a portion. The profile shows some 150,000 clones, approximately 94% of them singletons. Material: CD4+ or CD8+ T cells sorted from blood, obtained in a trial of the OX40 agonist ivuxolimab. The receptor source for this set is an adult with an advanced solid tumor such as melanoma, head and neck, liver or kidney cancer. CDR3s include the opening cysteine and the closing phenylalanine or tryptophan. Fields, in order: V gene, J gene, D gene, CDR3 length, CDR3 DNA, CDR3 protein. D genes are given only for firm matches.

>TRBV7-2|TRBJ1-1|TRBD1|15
TGTGCCAGCAGCCCCCGGACAGGATCGAACACTGAAGCTTTCTTT
CASSPRTGSNTEAFF
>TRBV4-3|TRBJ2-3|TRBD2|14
TGCGCCAGCGGCAGCGGGAGGGAAGGAGATACGCAGTATTTT
CASGSGREGDTQYF
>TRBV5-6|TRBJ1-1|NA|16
TGTGCCAGCAGCTTGGAGACAGGACGAATGAACACTGAAGCTTTCTTT
CASSLETGRMNTEAFF
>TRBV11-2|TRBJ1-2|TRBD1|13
TGTGCCAGCAGCCTAACAGGGGCTTATGGCTACACCTTC
CASSLTGAYGYTF
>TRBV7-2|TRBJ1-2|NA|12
TGTGCCAGCAGCTTAAGGGCCAGGGGCTACACCTTC
CASSLRARGYTF
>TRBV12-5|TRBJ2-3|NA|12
TGTGCTAGTGGTCCTCCTCGAAACGCGCAGTATTTT
CASGPPRNAQYF
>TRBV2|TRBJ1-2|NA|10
TGTGCCAGCAGGGCCCGGATCTACACCTTC
CASRARIYTF
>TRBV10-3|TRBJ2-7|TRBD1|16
TGTGCCATCAGTTCTCCCACCGGGACAGGGGGCGCCGAGCAGTACTTC
CAISSPTGTGGAEQYF
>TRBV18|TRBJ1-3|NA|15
TGTGCCAGCTCACCGGTGAGGGAGTCTGGAAACACCATATATTTT
CASSPVRESGNTIYF
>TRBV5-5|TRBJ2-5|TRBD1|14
TGTGCCAGCAGCCTCGGGACAGAACAAGAGACCCAGTACTTC
CASSLGTEQETQYF
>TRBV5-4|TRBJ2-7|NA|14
TGTGCCAGCACCCTGGTTGCAGCCCCCGTCCGGTGGCACTTC
CASTLVAAPVRWHF
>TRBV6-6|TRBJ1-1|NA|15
TGTGCCAGCCGGGGCGGGGAGTCAGGGCTCACTGAAGCTTTCTTT
CASRGGESGLTEAFF
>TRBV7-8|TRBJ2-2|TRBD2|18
TGTGCCAGCAGCTTAGACGGGGGACTAGCCGCGAACACCGGGGAGCTGTTTTTT
CASSLDGGLAANTGELFF
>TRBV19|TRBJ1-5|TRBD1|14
TGTGCCAGTAGTGTACAGGGGCGCAATCAGCCCCAGCATTTT
CASSVQGRNQPQHF